The clone carrying this TCR beta chain was counted ten times or more. Its antigen is unknown. The germline V gene has CDR1 DFQATT and CDR2 SNEGSKA (reference sequence). Unmatched junction bases numbered 3, after V lost 0 bases and J lost 2 bases. This CDR3 is 15 amino acids long. From roughly 390 ng of RNA, a library with molecular barcoded alpha/delta and beta/gamma adaptors was made. TCRdb ran MiXCR on the reads and lists one entry per CDR3 protein. Counted here are 43,000 or so distinct CDR3 sequences, 20% occurring once; the ten biggest clones make up about 40%. This record belongs to a study of read filtering for tumor transcriptome and immune sequencing. Whole-study context: IR-seq gave about 3.5 to 10.27 million TCR reads per sample; RNA-seq gave roughly 80 to 1,400.

Study-level findings and limits: Compared with RNA-seq, IR-seq gave much higher clonotype depth and reliability.

This chain connects TRBV20-1 to TRBJ2-7; 11 positions match TRBD2. The source of this sequence is a donor aged 40 or over with multiple myeloma. The sequencing sample was made of a population of CD138-negative cells sorted from bone marrow. CDR3 region: CSAREKGLAAYEQYF. Here the CDR3 DNA reads TGCAGTGCTAGAGAGAAGGGACTAGCGGCCTACGAGCAGTACTTC.